This T cell receptor beta chain derives from a study of T cell clones after liver transplantation. Overall study context: Immunosuppression withdrawal was tried within 2 years after liver transplantation in this trial. Tolerance: complete withdrawal held at least one year, liver enzymes staying within twice normal.

Trimming removed 2 bases at V and 5 bases at J, with 3 bases between. From germline, CDR1 is SNHLY and CDR2 FYNNEI. There are 11 residues in the CDR3. Measured with immunoSEQ multiplex PCR; TCRdb has only the in-frame clones, and not every one. This table holds roughly 70,000 clones, under 95% found once. This clone was counted a single time. The same CDR3 arises from other DNA sequences in this sample as well. Unstimulated PBMCs were sorted into CD3+CD4+ and CD3+CD8+ populations. The chain combines TRBV2 with TRBJ2-5; no definite D call. The sample was CD4+ T cells from blood, taken before liver transplant. The clonotype was recovered from a human donor who received a liver transplant. CDR3 bases: TGTGCCAGCAGTGAACGCGAGACCCAGTACTTC. This encodes CASSERETQYF.